The clone carrying this TCR beta chain occurred a few times. Its cognate antigen is unknown. The germline V and J ends were trimmed by 6 bases and 12 bases, with 17 bases remaining between them. The CDR3 is made up of 11 amino acids. Germline loops: CDR1 SQVTM, CDR2 ANQGSEA. This sample stems from a study of T cells after yellow fever vaccination. Overall study findings and caveats: A large majority of primary-vaccination clones showed up again after the booster (around 96% CD4, 85% to 90% CD8). Secondary responses were weaker yet peaked faster, day 5 versus 15. Only a small proportion of the clonotypes turned up in both the CD4 and the CD8 compartments, likely arising from convergent recombination.

As TCR cDNA was made by 5'RACE template switching, a universal primer site and UMIs were added. TCRdb itself ran the 5' RACE reads through MiXCR, one entry per CDR3 protein. The profile shows under 100,000 distinct CDR3 sequences, around 5.8% of them singletons. The clonotype was recovered from a man between 18 and 29 years old who received the YFV17D yellow fever vaccine. The sequenced sample was CD8+ T cells sorted from PBMCs, obtained 10 days after the yellow fever booster vaccination. This rearrangement joins TRBV29-1 to TRBJ1-1; D not certain. As DNA, the CDR3 is TGCAGCGTGGGGAGACCACAAGTGACTTTCTTT. It encodes CSVGRPQVTFF.